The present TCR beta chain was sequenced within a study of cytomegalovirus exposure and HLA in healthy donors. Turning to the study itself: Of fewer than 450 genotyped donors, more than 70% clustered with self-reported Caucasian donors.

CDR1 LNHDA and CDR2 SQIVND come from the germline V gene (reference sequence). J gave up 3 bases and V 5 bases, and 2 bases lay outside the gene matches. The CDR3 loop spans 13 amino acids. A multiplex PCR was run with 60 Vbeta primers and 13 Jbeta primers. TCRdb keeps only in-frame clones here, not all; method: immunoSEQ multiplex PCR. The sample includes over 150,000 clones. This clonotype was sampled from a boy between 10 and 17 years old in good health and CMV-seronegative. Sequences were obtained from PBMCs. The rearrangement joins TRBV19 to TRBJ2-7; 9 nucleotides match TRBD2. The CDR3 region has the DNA TGTGCCAGTAGTGCTAGCGGGGACTACGAGCAGTACTTC. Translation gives CASSASGDYEQYF.